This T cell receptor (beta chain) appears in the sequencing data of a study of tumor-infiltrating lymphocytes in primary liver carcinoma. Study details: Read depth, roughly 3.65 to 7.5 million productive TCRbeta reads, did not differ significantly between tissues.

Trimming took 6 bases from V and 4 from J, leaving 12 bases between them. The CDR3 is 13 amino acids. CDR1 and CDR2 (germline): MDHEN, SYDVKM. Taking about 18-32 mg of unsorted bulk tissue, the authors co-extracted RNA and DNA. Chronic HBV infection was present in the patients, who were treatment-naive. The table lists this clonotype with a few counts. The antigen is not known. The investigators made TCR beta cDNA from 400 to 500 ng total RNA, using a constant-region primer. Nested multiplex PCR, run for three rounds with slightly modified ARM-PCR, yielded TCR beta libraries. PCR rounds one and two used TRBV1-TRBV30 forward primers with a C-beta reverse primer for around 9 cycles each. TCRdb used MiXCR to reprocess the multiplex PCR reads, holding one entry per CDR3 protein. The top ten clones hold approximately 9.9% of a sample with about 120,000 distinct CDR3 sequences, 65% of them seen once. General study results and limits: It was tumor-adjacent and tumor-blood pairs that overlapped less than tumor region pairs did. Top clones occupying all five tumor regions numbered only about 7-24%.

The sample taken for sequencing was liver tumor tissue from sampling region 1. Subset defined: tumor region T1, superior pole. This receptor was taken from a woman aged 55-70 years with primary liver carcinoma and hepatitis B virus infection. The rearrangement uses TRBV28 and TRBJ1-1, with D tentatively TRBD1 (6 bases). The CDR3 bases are TGTGCCAGCAGAGGAGACAGGACCACTGAAGCTTTCTTT. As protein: CASRGDRTTEAFF.